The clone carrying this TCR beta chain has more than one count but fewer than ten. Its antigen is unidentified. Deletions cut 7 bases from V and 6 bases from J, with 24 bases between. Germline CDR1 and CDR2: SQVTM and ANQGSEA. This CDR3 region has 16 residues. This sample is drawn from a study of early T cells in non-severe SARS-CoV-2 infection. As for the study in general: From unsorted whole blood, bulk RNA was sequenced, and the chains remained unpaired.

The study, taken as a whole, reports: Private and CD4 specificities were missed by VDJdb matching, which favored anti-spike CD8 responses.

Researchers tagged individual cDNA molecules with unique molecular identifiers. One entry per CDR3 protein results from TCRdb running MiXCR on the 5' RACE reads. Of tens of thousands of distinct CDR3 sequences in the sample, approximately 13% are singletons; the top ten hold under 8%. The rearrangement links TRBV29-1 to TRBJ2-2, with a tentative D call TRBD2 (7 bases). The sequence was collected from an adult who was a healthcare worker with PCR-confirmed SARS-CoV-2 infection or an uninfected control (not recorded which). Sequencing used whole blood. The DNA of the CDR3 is TGCAGCGCCCAGGGGCGGGGGACATCACAATCCGGGGAGCTGTTTTTT. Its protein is CSAQGRGTSQSGELFF.